This T cell receptor beta chain is drawn from a study of OX40 agonist ivuxolimab in advanced cancers. About the research overall: Dose-escalation patients' cancers were hepatocellular carcinoma, melanoma, renal cell or head and neck cancer. Study-wide results and limits: What antigens the expanded peripheral T cells recognized was never established. The average count of expanded clones was higher among CD8+ T cells than among CD4+.

With respect to this clone: Its specificity is not known.

Collection of blood occurred at baseline, at cycle 4 day 1, and at cycle 7 day 1. The assay was immunoSEQ multiplex PCR, and TCRdb's table has in-frame clones only and misses some. The table records 75,000 to 85,000 clones, roughly 87% of them present only once. This CDR3 comprises 14 residues. The germline V gene encodes CDR1 MDHEN and CDR2 SYDVKM. Sequences were derived from CD4+ or CD8+ T cells sorted from blood, sampled in a trial of the OX40 agonist ivuxolimab. V is TRBV28 and J is TRBJ2-5; the D gene is possibly TRBD1 (5 bases). The J call may be in error: the DNA end matches TRBJ2-7 better. The sequence came from an adult with an advanced solid tumor such as melanoma, head and neck, liver or kidney cancer. CDR3 DNA: TGTGCCAGCAGTTTGCCAGGGCTACCCTACGAGCAGTACTTC. This translates into CASSLPGLPYEQYF.